This T cell receptor beta chain appears in the sequencing data of a study of cytomegalovirus exposure and HLA in healthy donors. V was trimmed by 5 bases and J by 4 bases, leaving 12 bases between them. The CDR3 loop spans 14 amino acids. In germline, CDR1 is MNHEY, CDR2 SVGAGI. This clone was detected only a few times. Its antigen is not identified. Findings and caveats of the study: The classifier, whose performance was assessed in both the original and validation cohorts, reportedly diagnosed cytomegalovirus status with high specificity and sensitivity.

The table came from immunoSEQ multiplex PCR; TCRdb's copy has only in-frame clones and leaves some out. The sample includes roughly 68,000 clones, about 89% seen only once; the top ten take over 1.5%. The chain joins TRBV6-5 to TRBJ1-5, with D unresolved. The sample comprised PBMCs. The source of this sequence is a young woman in good health and CMV-seronegative. Here the CDR3 DNA reads TGTGCCAGCAGTCCTCGACTGCCAAATCAGCCCCAGCATTTT. Encoded protein: CASSPRLPNQPQHF.